This T cell receptor (beta chain) was captured by sequencing in a study of blood T cell repertoires in COVID-19. For the study at large: The study drew acute and convalescent COVID-19 samples from the United States, Italy and Spain. PBMCs, B-cell-depleted T cells, or T cells were the source of the cDNA or gDNA that made up the material.

Only one count was recorded for this clone. TCRdb keeps only in-frame clones here, not all; method: immunoSEQ multiplex PCR. The data hold some 150,000 clones, with about 91% observed a single time. The TCR was taken from a woman aged 55-69 years who had recovered from COVID-19. The specimen sequenced was peripheral blood.

The CDR3 DNA reads TGTGCCAGTAGTTTCCGTACATGGTCCGGGGAGCTGTTTTTT. Translation gives CASSFRTWSGELFF. The chain has TRBV19 and TRBJ2-2; no clear D. Trimming stripped 5 bases from V and 6 bases from J, with 13 bases between. From germline, CDR1 is LNHDA and CDR2 SQIVND (reference sequence). This CDR3 has 14 amino acids.